The subject of this entry is one T cell receptor beta chain. This entry comes from a study of shared clonotypes between healthy human individuals. V dropped 0 bases and J dropped 1 base, with 7 bases sitting between them. The CDR3 spans 14 residues. Germline CDR1 and CDR2: SGHRS and YFSETQ. As handled by the study authors: Filtering differed since immunoSEQ provided only junctions, with no quality scores. The repertoire was sequenced with immunoSEQ multiplex PCR; TCRdb's copy has only in-frame clones and lacks some. V and J calls and clone size follow that table, whereas D and trimming were derived from the DNA. The data contain 2 million to 2.5 million clones, under 95% of them singletons.

This clonotype originated in a man younger than 35 in good health. Some clones in this sample may be carry-over from other donors' samples. The V and J genes are TRBV5-1 and TRBJ2-5; D gene unclear. The sample comprised naive CD4+ T cells from PBMCs. The sample's subset: CD45RA+ positively selected. CDR3 in amino acids: CASSLEQAQETQYF. The CDR3 DNA reads as TGCGCCAGCAGCTTGGAGCAGGCCCAAGAGACCCAGTACTTC.